This record concerns one TCR beta chain sequence. The source of the sample is a study of blood T cell repertoires in COVID-19. Overall study context: Specimens from acute and convalescent COVID-19 originated in the United States, Italy and Spain. Sources were T cells, B-cell-depleted T cells, or PBMCs; the material itself was cDNA or gDNA.

V lost 4 bases and J lost 4; bases outside the gene matches: 15. The germline gives CDR1 SGHDT, CDR2 YYEEEE. The CDR3 runs to 17 residues. Study processing details: For nucleated cells, counts were estimated from reference gene primer amplification. Repertoires were generated with immunoSEQ multiplex PCR, while TCRdb's copy carries only in-frame clones and drops some. Clonal size and the V and J genes are those of that table, whereas D and trimming came from the DNA. Of some 250,000 clones in the sample, 86% were seen once. The sequencing input was peripheral blood. This TCR derives from a man aged 60 to 69 with acute or convalescent COVID-19. J is TRBJ2-7 and V is TRBV5-6, with TRBD2 matching over 9 bases. In DNA, the CDR3 is TGTGCCAGCAGCAACCGATTACCGGGACTAGCATGGTACGAGCAGTACTTC. Its translation: CASSNRLPGLAWYEQYF.